This T cell receptor (beta chain) was found in a study of blood T cell repertoires in COVID-19. TCRdb's copy holds only in-frame clones and misses some; the assay was immunoSEQ multiplex PCR. The table records roughly 250,000 clones, roughly four fifths of them present only once. Germline V gives CDR1 SGHRS, CDR2 YFSETQ. The V gene end was trimmed by 0 bases and the J gene end by 7 bases; junction bases not matched to a gene: 10. The CDR3 is made up of 16 amino acids. This chain joins TRBV5-1 and TRBJ2-3; 8 bases line up with TRBD2. What was sequenced was peripheral blood. The clonotype comes from an elderly woman with acute or convalescent COVID-19. The CDR3 DNA sequence: TGCGCCAGCAGCTTGGGTTCTAGCGGGCATGTGAATACGCAGTATTTT. This gives the protein CASSLGSSGHVNTQYF.